This T cell receptor beta chain was observed in a study of cytomegalovirus exposure and HLA in healthy donors. Overall study results and limits: Some TCR beta chains (around 160 of them) were listed as cytomegalovirus-associated. Later examination showed HLA-associated TCR beta chains had greater clonal expansion than equally common others.

Both 60 Vbeta primers and 13 Jbeta primers went into the PCR. Assay used: immunoSEQ multiplex PCR; TCRdb lists only in-frame clones, some missing. The sample records over 50,000 clones, approximately 70% being singletons. Trimming left V 2 bases short and J 0 bases short, with 17 bases between. This CDR3 is built from 19 residues. Germline lookup yields CDR1 MNHNS and CDR2 SASEGT. Points on this clone: Antigen specificity is unknown.

The origin of this receptor is a man aged 40-55 years in good health and CMV-seropositive. The rearrangement links TRBV6-1 to TRBJ2-6; TRBD2 is a possible D gene (7 bases). The specimen was PBMCs. CDR3 sequence reads: CASSERLWGGLSGANVLTF. CDR3 DNA sequence: TGTGCCAGCAGTGAAAGATTGTGGGGGGGCCTCTCTGGGGCCAACGTCCTGACTTTC.